The TCR beta chain under discussion was sequenced for a study of blood T cell repertoires in COVID-19. At the level of the study: From the United States, Italy and Spain came samples of acute and convalescent COVID-19. Sources were T cells, B-cell-depleted T cells, or PBMCs; the material itself was cDNA or gDNA.

The germline V gene encodes CDR1 SEHNR and CDR2 FQNEAQ (reference sequence). V lost 5 bases and J 2 bases, leaving 11 bases between the germline ends. The CDR3 covers 14 residues. In the authors' workflow: Reference gene primers were amplified, and this amplification served to estimate nucleated cell counts. Sequencing used immunoSEQ multiplex PCR; TCRdb keeps in-frame clones, though not all of them. Clonal size and the V and J genes are those of that table, whereas D and trimming came from the DNA. The sample includes tens of thousands of clones, 81% of them seen just once. The sequence was collected from a woman of 80 years or more with active or convalescent COVID-19. The chain employs TRBV7-9 and TRBJ2-3; weak D call: TRBD1 (6 bases). Sample: peripheral blood. CDR3 in DNA: TGTGCCAGCAGCCTCGGACAGCCCACAGATACGCAGTATTTT. Translated, it gives CASSLGQPTDTQYF.